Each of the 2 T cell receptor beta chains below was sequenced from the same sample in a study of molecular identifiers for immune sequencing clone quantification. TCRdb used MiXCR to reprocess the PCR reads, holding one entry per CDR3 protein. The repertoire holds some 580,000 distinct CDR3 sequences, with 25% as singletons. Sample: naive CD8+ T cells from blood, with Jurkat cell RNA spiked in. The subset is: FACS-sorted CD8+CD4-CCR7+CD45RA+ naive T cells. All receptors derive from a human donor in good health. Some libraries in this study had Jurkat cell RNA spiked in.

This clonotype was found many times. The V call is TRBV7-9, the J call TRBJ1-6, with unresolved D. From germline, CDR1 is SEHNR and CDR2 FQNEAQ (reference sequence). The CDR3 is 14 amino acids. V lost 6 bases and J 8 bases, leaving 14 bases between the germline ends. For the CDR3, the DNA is TGTGCCAGCAGTTCACCCGATGGGGATTCACCCCTCCACTTT. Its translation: CASSSPDGDSPLHF.

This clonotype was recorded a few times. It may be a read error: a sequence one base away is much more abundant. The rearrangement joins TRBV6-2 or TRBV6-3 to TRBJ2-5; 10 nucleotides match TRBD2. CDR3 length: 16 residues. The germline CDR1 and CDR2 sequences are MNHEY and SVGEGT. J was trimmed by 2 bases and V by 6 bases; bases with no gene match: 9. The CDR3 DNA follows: TGTGCCAGCAGCACTCCCCTACTAGCGGGGCAAGAGACCCAGTACTTC. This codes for CASSTPLLAGQETQYF.